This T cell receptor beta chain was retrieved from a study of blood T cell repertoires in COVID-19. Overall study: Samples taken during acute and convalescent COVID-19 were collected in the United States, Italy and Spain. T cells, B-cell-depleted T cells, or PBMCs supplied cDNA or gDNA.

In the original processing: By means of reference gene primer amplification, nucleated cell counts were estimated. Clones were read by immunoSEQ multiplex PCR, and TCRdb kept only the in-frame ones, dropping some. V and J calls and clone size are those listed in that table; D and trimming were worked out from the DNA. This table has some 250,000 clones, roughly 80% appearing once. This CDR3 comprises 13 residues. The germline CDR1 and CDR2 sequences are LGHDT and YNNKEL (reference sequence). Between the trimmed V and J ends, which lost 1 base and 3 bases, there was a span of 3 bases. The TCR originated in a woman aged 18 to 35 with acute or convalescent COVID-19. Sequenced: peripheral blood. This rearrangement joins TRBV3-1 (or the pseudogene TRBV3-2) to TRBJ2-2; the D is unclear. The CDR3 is CASSQADTGELFF. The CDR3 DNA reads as TGTGCCAGCAGCCAAGCGGACACCGGGGAGCTGTTTTTT.